This T cell receptor beta chain emerged from a study of T cells in Graves' hyperthyroidism and ophthalmopathy. TCR beta CDR3 region amplification was performed from RNA transcripts. TCR CDR3 underwent first-round RT-PCR with the HTBI primer set. Using its own MiXCR run on the multiplex PCR reads, TCRdb lists one record per CDR3 protein. The sample comprises about 770,000 distinct CDR3 sequences, around 20% of which are singletons, and 16% rests with the top ten. Disease duration under 2 months; hyperthyroidism patients were aged 18 to 65. Uncontrolled infections, other autoimmune diseases, pregnancy or lactation led to exclusion of patients. Trimming took off 2 bases at V and 7 bases at J, with 8 bases between the two ends. The CDR3 has 13 residues.

This TCR was sampled from a woman aged 45-65 years with Graves' hyperthyroidism that later progressed to Graves' ophthalmopathy. The sample was blood. J is TRBJ2-2 and V is TRBV12-3 or TRBV12-4; D call uncertain. CDR3 in amino acids: CASSLILSGELFF. CDR3 nucleotide sequence: TGTGCCAGCAGTTTAATCCTGAGCGGGGAGCTGTTTTTT.